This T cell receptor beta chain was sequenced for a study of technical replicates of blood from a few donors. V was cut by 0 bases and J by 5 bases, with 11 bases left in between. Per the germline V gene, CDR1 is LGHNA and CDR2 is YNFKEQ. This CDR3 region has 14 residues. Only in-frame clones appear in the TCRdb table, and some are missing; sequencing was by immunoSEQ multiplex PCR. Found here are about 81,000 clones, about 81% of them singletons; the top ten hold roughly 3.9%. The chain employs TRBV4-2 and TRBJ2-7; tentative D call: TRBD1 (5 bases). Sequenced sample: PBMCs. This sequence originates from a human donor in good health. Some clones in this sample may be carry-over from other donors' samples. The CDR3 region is CASSQDDGANEQYF. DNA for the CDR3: TGTGCCAGCAGCCAAGATGATGGGGCCAACGAGCAGTACTTC.